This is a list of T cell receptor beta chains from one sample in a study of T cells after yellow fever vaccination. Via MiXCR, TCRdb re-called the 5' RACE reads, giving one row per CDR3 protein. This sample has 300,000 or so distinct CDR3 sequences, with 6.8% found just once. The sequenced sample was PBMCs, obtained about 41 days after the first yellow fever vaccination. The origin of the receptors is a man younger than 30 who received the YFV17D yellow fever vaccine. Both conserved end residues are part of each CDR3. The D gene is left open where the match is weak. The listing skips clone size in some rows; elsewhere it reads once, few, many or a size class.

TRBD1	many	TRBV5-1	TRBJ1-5	TGCGCCAGCAGCGCCTCGCCAGGGGGTCAGCCCCAGCATTTT	CASSASPGGQPQHF
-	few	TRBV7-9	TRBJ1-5	TGTGCCAGCAGCTGGGGGGGGGGCGATCAGCCCCAGCATTTT	CASSWGGGDQPQHF
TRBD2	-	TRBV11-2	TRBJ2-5	TGTGCCAGCAGCTTAGATCAGTGGGCTAGCGGGGTATCCCAAGAGACCCAGTACTTC	CASSLDQWASGVSQETQYF
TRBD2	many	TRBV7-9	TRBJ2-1	TGTGCCAGCAGCTGGAGACTAGCGGGGGGTAAGAGCTCCTACAATGAGCAGTTCTTC	CASSWRLAGGKSSYNEQFF
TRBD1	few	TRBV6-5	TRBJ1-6	TGTGCCAGCAGTTACCTGGGACAGACCAATTCACCCCTCCACTTT	CASSYLGQTNSPLHF
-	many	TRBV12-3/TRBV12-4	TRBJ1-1	TGTGCCAGCAGTCCCCCGGGGGGCCCATCTGAAGCTTTCTTT	CASSPPGGPSEAFF
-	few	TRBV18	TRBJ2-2	TGTGCCAGCTCACCAAGGACACAAATGAACACCGGGGAGCTGTTTTTT	CASSPRTQMNTGELFF
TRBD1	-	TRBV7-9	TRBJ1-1	TGTGCCAGCAGCTTCAGGGTCTCACAGGGGGAGAACACTGAAGCTTTCTTT	CASSFRVSQGENTEAFF
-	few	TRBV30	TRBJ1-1	TGTGCCTGGAGTGTACTGGGGAACACTGAAGCTTTCTTT	CAWSVLGNTEAFF
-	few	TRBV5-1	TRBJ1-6	TGCGCCAGCAGCTTGGACACCAGGAGCTATAATTCACCCCTCCACTTT	CASSLDTRSYNSPLHF
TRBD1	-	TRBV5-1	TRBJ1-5	TGCGCCAGCAGCTTGGGGGACAGCCCCAATCAGCCCCAGCATTTT	CASSLGDSPNQPQHF
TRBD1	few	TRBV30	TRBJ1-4	TGTGCCTGGAGTGAGACAGGGGCTTGGGAAAAACTGTTTTTT	CAWSETGAWEKLFF
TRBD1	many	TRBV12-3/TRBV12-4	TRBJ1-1	TGTGCCAGCAGGGGGACAGATAACACTGAAGCTTTCTTT	CASRGTDNTEAFF
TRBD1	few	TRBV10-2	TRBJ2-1	TGCGCCAGCAGTGGGACAGGGAGGAATGAGCAGTTCTTC	CASSGTGRNEQFF
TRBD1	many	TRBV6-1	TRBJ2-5	TGCGCCAGCAGCAGGGACAGGGAAGAGACCCAGTACTTC	CASSRDREETQYF
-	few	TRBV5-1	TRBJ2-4	TGCTCCAGCAGCATTTCGGACAAAAACATTCAGTACTTC	CSSSISDKNIQYF
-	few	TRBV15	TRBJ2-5	TGTGCCACCAGCAGAGATCGAGGGGAAGAGACCCAGTACTTC	CATSRDRGEETQYF
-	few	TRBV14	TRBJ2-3	TGTGCCAGCAGCCAAGTCTCCCCCGCCACAGATACGCAGTATTTT	CASSQVSPATDTQYF
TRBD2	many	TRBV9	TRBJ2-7	TGTGCCAGCAGCGTTATAGCGGGGGGGACCTACGAGCAGTACTTC	CASSVIAGGTYEQYF
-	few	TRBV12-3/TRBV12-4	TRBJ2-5	TGTGCCAGCAGTGGGGAGAGAGGGGAGACCCAGTACTTC	CASSGERGETQYF
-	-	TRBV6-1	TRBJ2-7	TGTGCCAGCAGTGAAAGGGGTGCCTCCTACGAGCAGTACTTC	CASSERGASYEQYF
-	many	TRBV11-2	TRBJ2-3	TGTGCCAGCAGCTCCCGGGTTTTTAGCACAGATACGCAGTATTTT	CASSSRVFSTDTQYF
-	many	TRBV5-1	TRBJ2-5	TGCGCCAGCAGCTTGGTGGGAAAAGAGACCCAGTACTTC	CASSLVGKETQYF
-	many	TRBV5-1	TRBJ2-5	TGCGCCAGCAGCTCTAGACTAGGGGCGTGGGAGACCCAGTACTTC	CASSSRLGAWETQYF
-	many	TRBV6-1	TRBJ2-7	TGTGCCAGCAGTGAAAGGGGGGGCCGGGGATACGAGCAGTACTTC	CASSERGGRGYEQYF
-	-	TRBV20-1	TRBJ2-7	TGCAGTAGCAGACAGGGAGGGTACGAGCAGTACTTC	CSSRQGGYEQYF
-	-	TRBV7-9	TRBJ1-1	TGTGCCAGCAGCTTACCGCCTACAGGGCAAGCTTTCTTT	CASSLPPTGQAFF
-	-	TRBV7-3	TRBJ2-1	TGTGCCAGCAGCCCTCTCCGGGACATCCGGGATGAGCAGTTCTTC	CASSPLRDIRDEQFF
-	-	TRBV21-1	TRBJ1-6	TGTGCCAGCAGCAAAGGTGGACGGGGGTTGGGTTCACCCCTCCACTTT	CASSKGGRGLGSPLHF
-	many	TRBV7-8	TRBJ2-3	TGTGCCAGCCAGCCTCGAGCCTCAGATACGCAGTATTTT	CASQPRASDTQYF
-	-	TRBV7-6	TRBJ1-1	TGTGCCAGCAGCTTAGCGGCCCTCCGGGGGAACACTGAAGCTTTCTTT	CASSLAALRGNTEAFF
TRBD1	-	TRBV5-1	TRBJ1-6	TGCGCCAGCAGCCAGATTAAAGGACAGGGCAAATCACCCCTCCACTTT	CASSQIKGQGKSPLHF